The clone carrying this TCR beta chain was observed many times. Its antigen remains unknown. Patients having uncontrolled infection, another autoimmune disease, pregnancy or lactation were not included. Amplification yielded TCR beta CDR3 regions, with RNA transcripts as the source. With the HTBI primer set, the TCR CDR3 went through a first round of RT-PCR. TCRdb reprocessed the multiplex PCR reads via MiXCR and lists one record per CDR3 protein. Found here are a few hundred thousand distinct CDR3 sequences, about 43% of them singletons; the top ten hold 19%. This sample is part of a study of T cells in Graves' hyperthyroidism and ophthalmopathy. CDR1 MNHNS and CDR2 SASEGT come from the germline V gene. The CDR3 has 13 residues. Trimming pared 8 bases from V and 3 bases from J, leaving 10 bases between. Whole-study results and caveats: A model of 13 V-J pairs discriminated ophthalmopathy from stable hyperthyroidism. Clonotypes that were expanded in thyroid above 0.001 mostly appeared in blood too.

Sequencing input: peripheral blood or thyroid tissue (not recorded which). This TCR came from an adult woman with Graves' disease, either hyperthyroidism or ophthalmopathy (not recorded which). The chain recombines TRBV6-1 with TRBJ2-2, with D unclear. The CDR3 nucleotides are TGTGCCAGCCTGATGTTGGACACCGGGGAGCTGTTTTTT. This sequence encodes CASLMLDTGELFF.